The present entry profiles one TCR beta chain with its context. This sample is drawn from a study of blood T cell repertoires in COVID-19. Looking at the study overall: Samples of COVID-19 (acute and convalescent) were obtained from the United States, Italy and Spain.

Authors' data handling: Researchers report that nucleated cell counts were estimated from reference gene primer amplification. The assay was immunoSEQ multiplex PCR, and TCRdb's table has in-frame clones only and misses some. The DNA gave D and trimming, while V, J and clone size come from that table. Here the sample spans 200,000 to 300,000 clones, about nine tenths being singletons. Seattle researchers signed up patients amid active infection and tracked them longitudinally. The CDR3 loop spans 17 amino acids. CDR1 is LGHDT, CDR2 YNNKEL, per germline (reference sequence). V trimming: 3 bases; J trimming: 4 bases; junction bases outside the gene matches: 10.

The V call is TRBV3-1 (or the pseudogene TRBV3-2), the J call TRBJ2-7, with 12 bases matching TRBD2. Input material: peripheral blood. The origin of this receptor is a man aged 30 to 39 with COVID-19, enrolled during active disease. The CDR3 DNA follows: TGTGCCAGCAGCCAGGGTGCACTAGCGGGGGGCCCTTACGAGCAGTACTTC. Protein: CASSQGALAGGPYEQYF.